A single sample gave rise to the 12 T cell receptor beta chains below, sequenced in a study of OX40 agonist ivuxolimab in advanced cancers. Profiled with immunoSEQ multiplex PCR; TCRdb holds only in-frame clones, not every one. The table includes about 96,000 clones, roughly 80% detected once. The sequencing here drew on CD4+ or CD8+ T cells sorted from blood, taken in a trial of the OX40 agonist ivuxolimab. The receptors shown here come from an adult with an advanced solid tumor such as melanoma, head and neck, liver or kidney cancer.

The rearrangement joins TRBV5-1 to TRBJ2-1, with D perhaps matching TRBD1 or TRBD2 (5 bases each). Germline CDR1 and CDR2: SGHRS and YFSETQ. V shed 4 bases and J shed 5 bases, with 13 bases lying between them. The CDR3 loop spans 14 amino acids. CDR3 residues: CASSVGTVHNEQFF. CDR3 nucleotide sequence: TGCGCCAGCAGCGTCGGGACGGTTCACAATGAGCAGTTCTTC.

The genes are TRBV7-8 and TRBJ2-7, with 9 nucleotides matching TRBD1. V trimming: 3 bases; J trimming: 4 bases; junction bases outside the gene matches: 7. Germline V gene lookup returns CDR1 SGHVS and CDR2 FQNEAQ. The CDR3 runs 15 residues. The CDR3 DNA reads TGTGCCAGCAGCTTGGGGGGGACAGGGACGTACGAGCAGTACTTC. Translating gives CASSLGGTGTYEQYF.

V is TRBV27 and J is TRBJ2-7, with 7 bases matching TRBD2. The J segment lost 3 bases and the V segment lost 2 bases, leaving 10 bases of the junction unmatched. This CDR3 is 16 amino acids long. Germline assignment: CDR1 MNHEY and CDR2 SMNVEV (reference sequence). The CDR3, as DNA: TGTGCCAGCAGTTTAGGGGCTAGCGGACTACTCTACGAGCAGTACTTC. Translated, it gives CASSLGASGLLYEQYF.

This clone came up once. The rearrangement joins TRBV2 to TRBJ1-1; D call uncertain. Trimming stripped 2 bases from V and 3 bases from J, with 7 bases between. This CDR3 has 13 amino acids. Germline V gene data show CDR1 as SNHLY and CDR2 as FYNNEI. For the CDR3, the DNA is TGTGCCAGCAGTGAATTTGACTACACTGAAGCTTTCTTT. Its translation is CASSEFDYTEAFF.

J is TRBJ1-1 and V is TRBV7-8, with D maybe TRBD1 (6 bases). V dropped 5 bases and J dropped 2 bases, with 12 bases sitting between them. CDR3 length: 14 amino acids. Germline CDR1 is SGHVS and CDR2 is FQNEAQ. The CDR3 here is CASSAYRVNTEAFF. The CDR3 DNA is TGTGCCAGCAGCGCGTACAGGGTTAACACTGAAGCTTTCTTT.

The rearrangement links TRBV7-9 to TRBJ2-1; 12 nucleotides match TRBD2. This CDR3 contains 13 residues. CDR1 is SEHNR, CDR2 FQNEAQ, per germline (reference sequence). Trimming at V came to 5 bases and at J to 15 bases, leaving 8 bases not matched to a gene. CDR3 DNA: TGTGCCAGCAGCCCGGCGGGACTAGCGGGCTCGTTCTTC. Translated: CASSPAGLAGSFF.

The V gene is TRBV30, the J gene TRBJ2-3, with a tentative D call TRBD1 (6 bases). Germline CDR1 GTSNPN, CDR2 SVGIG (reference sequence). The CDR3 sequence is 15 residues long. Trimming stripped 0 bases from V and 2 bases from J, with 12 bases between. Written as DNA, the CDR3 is TGTGCCTGGAGTGTAGGGGTGGGGGCCACAGATACGCAGTATTTT. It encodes CAWSVGVGATDTQYF.

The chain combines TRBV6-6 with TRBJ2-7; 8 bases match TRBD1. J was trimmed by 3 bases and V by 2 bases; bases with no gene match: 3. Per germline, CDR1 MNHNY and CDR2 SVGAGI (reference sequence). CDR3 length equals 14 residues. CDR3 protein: CASSYGGQGYEQYF. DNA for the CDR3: TGTGCCAGCAGTTACGGCGGACAGGGCTACGAGCAGTACTTC.

The DNA of the CDR3 is TGTGCCAGCAGCGGGACAGGGGGCGACTACAATGAGCAGTTCTTC. This translates into CASSGTGGDYNEQFF. The chain recombines TRBV11-2 with TRBJ2-1; 12 bases align to TRBD1. Per germline, CDR1 SGHAT and CDR2 FQNNGV. V shed 5 bases, J shed 3 bases, and the junction held 2 bases outside the gene matches. The CDR3 loop spans 15 amino acids.

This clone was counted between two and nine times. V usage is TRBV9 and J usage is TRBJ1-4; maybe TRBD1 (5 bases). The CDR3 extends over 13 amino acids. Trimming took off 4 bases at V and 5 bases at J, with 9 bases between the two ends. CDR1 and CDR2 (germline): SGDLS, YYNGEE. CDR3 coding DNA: TGTGCCAGCAGCTTCCGGGGGAATGAAAAACTGTTTTTT. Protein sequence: CASSFRGNEKLFF.

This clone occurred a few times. The CDR3 DNA follows: TGCGCCAGCAGCCAGGCTGGACAGGGCCCTCTCTCTGGAAACACCATATATTTT. Its translation is CASSQAGQGPLSGNTIYF. The rearrangement uses TRBV4-1 and TRBJ1-3, with TRBD1 identical over 8 bases. The length of the CDR3 is 18 residues. After removal of 3 bases from V and 0 bases from J, the junction contained 10 bases not matched to a gene. Looked up from germline, CDR1 is MGHRA and CDR2 is YSYEKL.

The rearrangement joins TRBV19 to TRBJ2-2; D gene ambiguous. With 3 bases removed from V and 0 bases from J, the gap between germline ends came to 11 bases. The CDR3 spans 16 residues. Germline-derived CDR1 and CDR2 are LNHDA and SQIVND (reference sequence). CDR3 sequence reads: CASSILVQANTGELFF. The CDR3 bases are TGTGCCAGTAGTATCCTGGTACAAGCGAACACCGGGGAGCTGTTTTTT.